This T cell receptor (beta chain) stems from a study of breast tumors, draining lymph nodes, adjacent tissues. General study points: Tumor T cell lymph node origin was a supported hypothesis, not proven. Findings are consistent with lymph node origin and intratumoral expansion of most tumor T cells. Luminal-like breast cancer showed significantly higher tumor–nontumor repertoire similarity than basal-like. Tumors had less TCR diversity than lymph nodes, more than nontumor tissue.

The CDR3 covers 14 residues. Trimming removed 5 bases from V and 6 bases from J, with 14 bases in between. Germline loops: CDR1 SGHAT, CDR2 FQDESV (reference sequence). The lymph nodes were axillary draining lymph nodes from breast cancer patients. TCRdb re-derived calls from the multiplex PCR reads in MiXCR, one entry per CDR3 protein. The sample has around 130,000 distinct CDR3 sequences, 30% to 35% seen once; the top ten hold 2.3%. This clonotype was observed many times. Its cognate antigen is unknown. The origin of this receptor is a female donor with breast cancer. Some clones in this sample may be carry-over from other donors' samples. The specimen sequenced was axillary lymph node tissue. The chain uses TRBV11-1 and TRBJ2-1, with D possibly TRBD2 on 5 matching bases. The CDR3 region has the DNA TGTGCCAGCAGCCCGAGGACTCTTCCCAATGAGCAGTTCTTC. Protein: CASSPRTLPNEQFF.